This T cell receptor (beta chain) was retrieved from a study of siplizumab effects on memory and regulatory T cells. Whole-study results and caveats: No assignable naive or memory phenotype existed for roughly 80-96% of proliferating CD4+ or CD8+ clones. Naive T cells appeared more diverse than memory cells and seemed to be major alloresponse contributors. Controls showed an average of approximately 27% Treg-derived mappable alloreactive CD4+ clones, while siplizumab showed around 69%.

About this clone itself: Its specificity is unknown. One end of the junction does not line up with germline, which may come from a read error.

Assays captured 9.8 x 10^4 or so TCR templates per sample. The table came from immunoSEQ multiplex PCR; TCRdb's copy has only in-frame clones and leaves some out. Seen here are about 100,000 clones, 80% to 95% observed once, and the top ten hold 0.14% to 0.15%. CDR1 is GTSNPN, CDR2 SVGIG, per germline (reference sequence). CDR3 length equals 15 residues. The chain employs TRBV30 and TRBJ2-7, with a weak D call TRBD1 (5 bases). The specimen sequenced was CD4+ T cells sorted from blood. This sequence originates from a human donor in good health. The CDR3 region is CAWSGPAGASHEQYF. In nucleotides, the CDR3 is TGTGCCTGGAGTGGACCAGCTGGGGCCTCCCACGAGCAGTACTTC.